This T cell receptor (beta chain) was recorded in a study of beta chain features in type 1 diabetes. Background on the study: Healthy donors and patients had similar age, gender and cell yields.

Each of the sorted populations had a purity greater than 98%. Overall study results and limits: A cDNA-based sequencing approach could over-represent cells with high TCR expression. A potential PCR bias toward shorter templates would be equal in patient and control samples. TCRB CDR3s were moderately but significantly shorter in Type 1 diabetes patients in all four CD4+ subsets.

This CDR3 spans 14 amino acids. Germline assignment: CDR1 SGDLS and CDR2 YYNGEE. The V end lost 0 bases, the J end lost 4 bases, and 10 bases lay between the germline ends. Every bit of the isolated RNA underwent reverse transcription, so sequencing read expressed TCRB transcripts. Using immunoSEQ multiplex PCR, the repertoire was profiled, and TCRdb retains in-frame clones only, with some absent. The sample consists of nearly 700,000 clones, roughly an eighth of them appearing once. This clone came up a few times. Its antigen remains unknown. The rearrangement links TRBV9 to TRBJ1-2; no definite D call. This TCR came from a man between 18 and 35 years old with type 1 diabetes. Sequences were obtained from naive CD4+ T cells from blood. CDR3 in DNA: TGTGCCAGCAGCGTAGATCTTCTTCCCTATGGCTACACCTTC. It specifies CASSVDLLPYGYTF.